These T cell receptor beta chains were read from a single sample in a study of OX40 agonist ivuxolimab in advanced cancers. Data came from immunoSEQ multiplex PCR; TCRdb stores just in-frame clones and leaves some out. This table has some 57,000 clones, approximately 92% appearing once. The sample consisted of CD4+ or CD8+ T cells sorted from blood, taken in a trial of the OX40 agonist ivuxolimab. The receptor set was obtained from an adult with an advanced solid tumor such as melanoma, head and neck, liver or kidney cancer. Each CDR3 is given without its conserved first and last residue. The size of a clone is reported for some rows only, either as once, few or many, or as a class for expanded clones.

abundance	v_gene	CDR3aa
few	TRBV2	ASTTGNTEAF
-	TRBV28	ASSLTGEQY
-	TRBV13	ASSLGLGAGWSYEQY
-	TRBV9	ASSAMHTDTQY
-	TRBV27	ASSSTGELF
-	TRBV5-4	ASSLVSNEQF
-	TRBV30	AWSPGANYGYT
-	TRBV28	ASGGVGYT
medium-sized	TRBV6-5	ASSYSRGFRGKLF
-	TRBV27	ASSLRYSGEDNEQF
-	TRBV5-4	ASSLDRGEETQY
-	TRBV13	ASSLGVRVGYT
-	TRBV7-3	ASIITSTDTQY
-	TRBV4-2	ASSQELYHSGNTIY
-	TRBV6-5	ASSYSSGWEQY
-	TRBV29-1	SVKHENYEQY
-	TRBV5-6	ASSPGTGAYEQY
-	TRBV30	AWSVWERTEAF